A selection of T cell receptor beta chains follows, all from one sample in a study of T-cell reconstitution after alpha-beta-depleted transplantation in children. TCRdb reanalysed the PCR reads using MiXCR and keeps one entry per CDR3 protein. This table has approximately 350,000 distinct CDR3 sequences, 13% appearing once. The specimen comprised PBMCs, sampled from the stem cell graft. The origin of the receptors is a human donor who donated a stem cell graft to a child with Fanconi anemia. Each CDR3 is given with its conserved first and last residue. D genes are given only for firm matches. Only some rows state a clone size, as once, few, many or a class for expanded clones.

V	D	J	size	CDR3	DNA
TRBV3-1	.	TRBJ2-3	few	CASSPRMGDTQYF	TGTGCCAGCAGCCCCCGAATGGGGGATACGCAGTATTTT
TRBV29-1	.	TRBJ1-2	many	CSFKDGAHGYTF	TGCAGCTTTAAAGACGGGGCCCATGGCTACACCTTC
TRBV20-1	.	TRBJ1-4	many	CSARDRAGAGEKLFF	TGCAGTGCTAGAGATCGGGCAGGGGCAGGGGAAAAACTGTTTTTT
TRBV6-2/TRBV6-3	.	TRBJ2-7	few	CASSYSSSGSPTYEQYF	TGTGCCAGCAGTTACTCGAGTAGTGGATCCCCTACCTACGAGCAGTACTTC
TRBV5-1	.	TRBJ1-3	many	CASSLGRGSGNTIYF	TGTGCCAGCAGCCTCGGGAGGGGCTCTGGAAACACCATATATTTT
TRBV5-1	.	TRBJ1-2	.	CASSQTDIDGYTF	TGCGCCAGCAGCCAAACCGACATAGATGGCTACACCTTC
TRBV12-3/TRBV12-4	.	TRBJ1-1	many	CASSPQGLRAFF	TGTGCCAGCAGTCCCCAAGGGTTACGAGCTTTCTTT
TRBV20-1	.	TRBJ2-7	many	CSPPGYSPYEQYF	TGCAGCCCCCCAGGCTATAGCCCCTACGAGCAGTACTTC
TRBV6-2/TRBV6-3	.	TRBJ2-1	.	CASSQDGRSSYNERFF	TGTGCCAGCAGTCAGGACGGCCGAAGCTCCTACAATGAGCGGTTCTTC
TRBV3-1	.	TRBJ1-1	few	CASSHPGTEAFF	TGTGCCAGCAGCCATCCAGGTACTGAAGCTTTCTTT
TRBV6-2/TRBV6-3	TRBD2	TRBJ2-5	many	CASSYLPGLAGQETQYF	TGTGCCAGCAGTTACCTCCCGGGACTAGCGGGGCAAGAGACCCAGTACTTC
TRBV4-2	.	TRBJ1-2	few	CASSQVRESGYTF	TGTGCCAGCAGCCAAGTCAGGGAGTCCGGCTACACCTTC
TRBV20-1	.	TRBJ1-2	.	CSARQKSANYGYTF	TGCAGTGCAAGACAGAAGTCGGCTAACTATGGCTACACCTTC
TRBV12-2	.	TRBJ1-3	.	CASRLNREGRNTIYF	TGTGCAAGTCGCTTAAACCGGGAGGGGAGAAACACCATATATTTT
TRBV2	TRBD1	TRBJ2-3	many	CASGGTGADTQYF	TGTGCCAGCGGCGGGACAGGGGCAGATACGCAGTATTTT
TRBV20-1	.	TRBJ1-1	.	CTSGADRHEAFF	TGCACCTCCGGGGCGGATCGTCATGAAGCTTTCTTT
TRBV7-2	.	TRBJ1-2	few	CASSLRQSYGYTF	TGTGCCAGCAGCCTCCGACAGAGCTATGGCTACACCTTC
TRBV12-2	.	TRBJ1-1	.	CASRFCQSGITEAFF	TGTGCAAGTCGCTTCTGTCAAAGTGGAATCACTGAAGCTTTCTTT
TRBV5-1	.	TRBJ1-1	.	CASSLGETRTAFF	TGCGCCAGCAGCTTGGGGGAGACACGGACAGCTTTCTTT
TRBV7-2	TRBD1	TRBJ1-2	few	CASSPTTDRGNGYTF	TGTGCCAGCAGCCCCACCACGGACAGGGGAAATGGCTACACCTTC
TRBV7-9	TRBD2	TRBJ2-3	few	CASIQLAGSGSTQYF	TGTGCCAGCATCCAACTAGCGGGGAGTGGTAGTACGCAGTATTTT
TRBV10-3	.	TRBJ2-2	.	CAISDSLNTGELFF	TGTGCCATCAGTGATTCACTCAACACCGGGGAGCTGTTTTTT
TRBV6-2/TRBV6-3	.	TRBJ2-5	.	CASSLRDGGETQYF	TGTGCCAGCAGTCTCCGGGACGGGGGAGAGACCCAGTACTTC
TRBV12-3/TRBV12-4	.	TRBJ2-2	few	CASNLGLGGTTGELFF	TGTGCCAGCAACTTAGGGTTAGGCGGGACCACCGGGGAGCTGTTTTTT
TRBV7-2	.	TRBJ2-1	few	CASSLAPGGARNEQFF	TGTGCCAGCAGCTTAGCGCCCGGGGGAGCCCGCAATGAGCAGTTCTTC
TRBV18	.	TRBJ1-1	.	CASSPQIPGGNANTEAFF	TGTGCCAGCTCACCACAAATCCCCGGGGGCAATGCTAACACTGAAGCTTTCTTT
TRBV7-9	.	TRBJ2-1	few	CASSLRGTRVDEQFF	TGTGCCAGCAGCTTAAGAGGGACACGGGTCGATGAGCAGTTCTTC
TRBV28	TRBD2	TRBJ2-7	.	CASRAPVTSGRSEQYF	TGTGCCAGCAGGGCCCCCGTAACTAGCGGGAGGAGTGAGCAGTACTTC
TRBV5-6	.	TRBJ1-1	.	CASSLTPGGTEAFF	TGTGCCAGCAGCTTGACGCCTGGGGGCACTGAAGCTTTCTTT
TRBV5-1	.	TRBJ2-5	.	CASSYDQETQYF	TGCGCCAGCAGCTACGACCAAGAGACCCAGTACTTC
TRBV5-1	.	TRBJ2-7	.	CASSLRGPYEQYF	TGCGCCAGCAGCTTGAGAGGGCCCTACGAGCAGTACTTC
TRBV11-2	.	TRBJ2-1	.	CASIQGTGSNEQFF	TGTGCCAGCATACAAGGCACGGGGTCCAATGAGCAGTTCTTC
TRBV7-9	.	TRBJ1-2	.	CASSSTDFVGGDYGYTF	TGTGCCAGCAGCTCGACAGATTTCGTCGGAGGTGACTATGGCTACACCTTC
TRBV5-7	.	TRBJ1-5	.	CASSLGGPSDKPQHF	TGTGCCAGCAGCTTGGGGGGGCCGTCGGATAAGCCCCAGCATTTT
TRBV15	.	TRBJ2-1	.	CATSETGLYNEQFF	TGTGCCACCAGCGAAACAGGGTTATACAATGAGCAGTTCTTC
TRBV12-3/TRBV12-4	.	TRBJ2-7	few	CASSSGGSSYEQYF	TGTGCCAGCAGTTCCGGCGGTTCCTCCTACGAGCAGTACTTC
TRBV12-3/TRBV12-4	.	TRBJ2-5	few	CASSLSAFGETQYF	TGTGCCAGCAGTTTGAGTGCGTTTGGGGAGACCCAGTACTTC
TRBV5-1	.	TRBJ2-2	few	CASSLVGAGITGELFF	TGCGCCAGCAGCTTGGTAGGGGCAGGGATCACCGGGGAGCTGTTTTTT
TRBV20-1	.	TRBJ2-5	many	CSATVQETQYF	TGCAGTGCCACCGTCCAAGAGACCCAGTACTTC
TRBV15	.	TRBJ2-5	few	CATTRQALETQYF	TGTGCCACCACCCGACAGGCGCTAGAGACCCAGTACTTC
TRBV29-1	TRBD2	TRBJ2-1	.	CSGSTSGDEQFF	TGCAGCGGCTCGACTAGCGGGGATGAGCAGTTCTTC
TRBV9	TRBD2	TRBJ2-1	many	CASSARRRSGGANEQFF	TGTGCCAGCAGCGCCCGGCGAAGGAGCGGGGGGGCCAATGAGCAGTTCTTC
TRBV20-1	.	TRBJ2-7	.	CSAEEQGGVHEQYF	TGCAGTGCCGAAGAACAGGGAGGGGTCCACGAGCAGTACTTC
TRBV7-8	.	TRBJ1-5	few	CASSLRRENQPQHF	TGTGCCAGCAGCTTACGCAGGGAGAATCAGCCCCAGCATTTT
TRBV7-3	.	TRBJ2-4	few	CASSLRFFTSRAKNIQYF	TGTGCCAGCAGCTTACGGTTTTTTACCTCCCGGGCCAAAAACATTCAGTACTTC
TRBV5-5	TRBD1	TRBJ2-5	few	CASSGDRVKETQYF	TGTGCCAGCAGCGGTGACAGGGTCAAAGAGACCCAGTACTTC
TRBV5-4	.	TRBJ2-3	few	CASSLGNSGRDTQYF	TGTGCCAGCAGCTTAGGTAACTCCGGGCGAGATACGCAGTATTTT
TRBV29-1	.	TRBJ2-1	many	CSVEGGAAFMGYEQFF	TGCAGCGTTGAGGGTGGTGCGGCGTTTATGGGATATGAGCAGTTCTTC
TRBV6-5	.	TRBJ1-2	few	CASSYRLHYGYTF	TGTGCCAGCAGTTACAGGCTGCACTATGGCTACACCTTC
TRBV27	TRBD1	TRBJ1-1	few	CASPGTGVRAFF	TGTGCCAGCCCCGGGACAGGGGTTAGAGCTTTCTTT
TRBV6-1	.	TRBJ2-2	many	CASSAGAQTGELFF	TGTGCCAGCAGTGCAGGGGCGCAAACCGGGGAGCTGTTTTTT
TRBV6-5	.	TRBJ1-5	few	CASSSSGVSNQPQHF	TGTGCCAGCAGTTCCTCCGGGGTTAGCAATCAGCCCCAGCATTTT
TRBV28	.	TRBJ1-1	.	CASTLDQMNTEAFF	TGTGCCAGCACATTGGATCAGATGAACACTGAAGCTTTCTTT